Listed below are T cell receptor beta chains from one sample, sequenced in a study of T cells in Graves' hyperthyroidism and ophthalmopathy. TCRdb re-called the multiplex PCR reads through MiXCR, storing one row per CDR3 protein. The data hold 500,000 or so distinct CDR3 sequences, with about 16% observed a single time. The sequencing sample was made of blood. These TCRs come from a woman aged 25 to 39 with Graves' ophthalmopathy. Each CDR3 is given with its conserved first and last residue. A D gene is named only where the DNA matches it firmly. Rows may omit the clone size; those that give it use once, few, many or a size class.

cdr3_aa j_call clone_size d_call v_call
CASSMTGTRSYEQYF TRBJ2-7 NA NA TRBV28
CAISDQRTGLAGFQVGRHYNEQFF TRBJ2-1 many TRBD2 TRBV10-3
CAWGGRANTEAFF TRBJ1-1 many NA TRBV30
CSASSGQTYNEQFF TRBJ2-1 few NA TRBV20-1
CASSFTQGYNEQYF TRBJ2-7 many NA TRBV12-3/TRBV12-4
CASGSPTDTQYF TRBJ2-3 many NA TRBV28
CASSWGAGGLGTREEKLFF TRBJ1-4 many NA TRBV2
CASSRNILAETPYEQYF TRBJ2-7 many TRBD2 TRBV4-3
CASSLRLAATQETQYF TRBJ2-5 NA TRBD2 TRBV7-2
CSAWDVGQGGTEAFF TRBJ1-1 NA TRBD1 TRBV20-1
CSARGRQGNGEETQYF TRBJ2-5 many NA TRBV20-1
CASSQDRGAAIQYF TRBJ2-4 few NA TRBV4-3
CAIQPLPGRTNTGELFF TRBJ2-2 few NA TRBV28
CATQRTSVNNEQFF TRBJ2-1 NA TRBD2 TRBV2
CASSQQENSPLHF TRBJ1-6 many NA TRBV7-7
CASFSGTAYNEQFF TRBJ2-1 NA TRBD1 TRBV12-3/TRBV12-4
CASSLISAGDNEQFF TRBJ2-1 many TRBD2 TRBV11-2
CASSHRGGFNQPQHF TRBJ1-5 NA TRBD1 TRBV19
CASSSRDSSTYEQYF TRBJ2-7 many TRBD1 TRBV6-2/TRBV6-3
CASSSLFPPQETQYF TRBJ2-5 few NA TRBV7-9
CASSLREGPEQYF TRBJ2-7 many TRBD2 TRBV3-1
CASSETSGVGETQYF TRBJ2-5 many TRBD2 TRBV6-1
CASSQDLSRVTEAFF TRBJ1-1 many NA TRBV4-2
CASMDYSYETQYF TRBJ2-5 NA NA TRBV28
CASSLSPLRRFTDTQYF TRBJ2-3 few NA TRBV5-1
CASNRRGSYEQYF TRBJ2-7 NA NA TRBV2
CASSQDMENNQPQHF TRBJ1-5 many NA TRBV3-1
CSARTGGDTQYF TRBJ2-3 many TRBD1 TRBV20-1
CATSNETTQETQYF TRBJ2-5 few NA TRBV15
CASSYSRVQREPYNEQFF TRBJ2-1 few TRBD2 TRBV6-6
CASSLTGIRGEQYF TRBJ2-7 few NA TRBV5-6
CASSQEIGDTQYF TRBJ2-3 few NA TRBV4-3
CASSLEPGRSYEQYF TRBJ2-7 many NA TRBV11-2